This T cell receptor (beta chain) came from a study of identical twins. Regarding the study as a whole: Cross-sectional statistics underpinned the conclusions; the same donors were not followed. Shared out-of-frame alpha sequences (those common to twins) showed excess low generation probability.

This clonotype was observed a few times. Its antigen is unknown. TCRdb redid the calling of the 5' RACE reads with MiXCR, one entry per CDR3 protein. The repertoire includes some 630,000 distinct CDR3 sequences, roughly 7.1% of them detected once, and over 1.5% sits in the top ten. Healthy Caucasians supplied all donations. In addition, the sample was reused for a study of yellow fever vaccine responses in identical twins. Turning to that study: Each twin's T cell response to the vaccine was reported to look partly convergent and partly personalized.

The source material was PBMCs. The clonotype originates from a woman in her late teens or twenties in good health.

The CDR3 loop reads CASSSRTTPHNEQFF. The CDR3 nucleotides are TGTGCCAGCAGTTCCAGGACTACTCCCCACAATGAGCAGTTCTTC. V is TRBV12-3 or TRBV12-4 and J is TRBJ2-1; possibly TRBD2 for D (6 bases). The CDR3 sequence is 15 residues long. V gave up 4 bases and J gave up 5 bases, with 15 bases separating them.